This is a list of T cell receptor beta chains from one sample in a study of low-dose radiotherapy and immunotherapy resistance in tumors. TCRdb reprocessed the reads via MiXCR and lists one record per CDR3 protein. The table lists around 76,000 distinct CDR3 sequences, 31% of them singletons, with 11% in the top ten. This specimen was PBMCs, taken before treatment. These receptors were collected from a female donor with ovarian cancer. Both conserved end residues are part of each CDR3. A D gene is named only where the DNA matches it firmly. The size entry is marked missing in some rows and otherwise reads once, few, many or a size class.

TRBJ2-7 TRBV5-1 many . TGCGCCAGCAGTATAAACGCCAACTACGAGCAGTACTTC CASSINANYEQYF
TRBJ2-4 TRBV6-6 many . TGTGCCAGCAGCACATGGGCGGGCAGGGGATCAAGCATTCAGTACTTC CASSTWAGRGSSIQYF
TRBJ2-3 TRBV24-1 many . TGTGCCACCAGCCCCGGGGGCGCTCCGGGTACGCAGTATTTT CATSPGGAPGTQYF
TRBJ2-7 TRBV28 many TRBD1 TGTGCCAGCAGGGGACAGGCGCTGACCTACGAGCAGTACTTC CASRGQALTYEQYF
TRBJ2-7 TRBV7-2 few TRBD1 TGTGCCAGCAGTCATGGGGCCGGGACAGGGGTCGAGCAGTACTTC CASSHGAGTGVEQYF
TRBJ2-3 TRBV28 medium-sized . TGTGCCAGCTTTCCCGAGGGGATAGGCACAGATACGCAGTATTTT CASFPEGIGTDTQYF
TRBJ2-1 TRBV11-3 many . TGTGCCAGCAGTTCCGACACGGGACTTTCCTACAATGAGCAGTTCTTC CASSSDTGLSYNEQFF
TRBJ2-3 TRBV7-2 many TRBD2 TGTGCCAGCAGCCGCAATAGCGGGAGGGCCTTTCCTGACACAGATACGCAGTATTTT CASSRNSGRAFPDTDTQYF
TRBJ2-3 TRBV25-1 . . TGTGCCAGCAGTGACCCCTTAGCTAGCACAGATACGCAGTATTTT CASSDPLASTDTQYF
TRBJ1-4 TRBV24-1 many TRBD1 TGTGCCACCAGTGACCCGGGACAGAATGAAAAACTGTTTTTT CATSDPGQNEKLFF
TRBJ2-2 TRBV11-2 . . . CASSPGTSQNTGELFFF
TRBJ2-3 TRBV7-2 many TRBD2 TGTGCCAGCAGCCTTCTAGCGGGAATGACAGATACGCAGTATTTT CASSLLAGMTDTQYF
TRBJ2-6 TRBV9 few TRBD1 TGTGCCAGCAGCGTCGACAGGGGGCCTGGGGCCAACGTCCTGACTTTC CASSVDRGPGANVLTF
TRBJ1-1 TRBV28 many TRBD1 TGTGCCAGCAGTCGCGACAGGGCTACTGAAGCTTTCTTT CASSRDRATEAFF
TRBJ1-6 TRBV5-1 . TRBD1 TGCGCCAGCAGCTTGGAGGGACAGCACAATTCACCCCTCCACTTT CASSLEGQHNSPLHF
TRBJ2-3 TRBV6-2/TRBV6-3 many . TGTGCCAGCTCTCAGTTAGGCGTCGGTACGCAGTATTTT CASSQLGVGTQYF
TRBJ1-2 TRBV20-1 . . TGCAGTGCAAGGCTCCGAGGCAGGGTCATAACGGGACCTGGCTACACCTTC CSARLRGRVITGPGYTF
TRBJ2-5 TRBV5-1 . TRBD2 TGCGCCAGCAGCCCAACTATAGCGGGAGAGATGGGAGAGACCCAGTACTTC CASSPTIAGEMGETQYF
TRBJ2-1 TRBV7-3 many TRBD2 TGTGCCAGCAGCTTGGCTAGCGGAGACCATTACAATGAGCAGTTCTTC CASSLASGDHYNEQFF
TRBJ1-5 TRBV2 . . TGTGCCAGCAGTGAACGCCTCCGGGGCAATCAGCCCCAGCATTTT CASSERLRGNQPQHF
TRBJ1-1 TRBV5-1 many . TGCGCCAGCAGCTTCAGCATGGAAGGGAACACTGAAGCTTTCTTT CASSFSMEGNTEAFF
TRBJ2-3 TRBV5-1 many . TGCGCCAGCAGCACCTGGAGTCGCGTTGCAGATACGCAGTATTTT CASSTWSRVADTQYF
TRBJ2-1 TRBV5-6 . TRBD2 TGTGCCAGCAGCCCGGAGGTGGCTAGCGGGAGAAACTACAATGAGCAGTTCTTC CASSPEVASGRNYNEQFF
TRBJ2-2 TRBV4-1 many TRBD1 TGCGCCAGCAGCCAAGATGGGAGGGACAGGGGGAACACCGGGGAGCTGTTTTTT CASSQDGRDRGNTGELFF
TRBJ2-5 TRBV28 many . TGTGCCAGCAGTTTAGACCTTTTTGTGGGGCGGCAAGAGACCCAGTACTTC CASSLDLFVGRQETQYF
TRBJ2-7 TRBV5-1 . TRBD1 TGCGCCAGCAGCTCGGACAGGGGGCGCGTCCACGAGCAGTACTTC CASSSDRGRVHEQYF
TRBJ2-3 TRBV27 . . TGTGCCAGCAGAGCCGGGACGACTAGCACAGATACGCAGTATTTT CASRAGTTSTDTQYF
TRBJ2-5 TRBV5-1 many . TGCGCCAGCAGCTTATCGGGGGGCGGAGAGACCCAGTACTTC CASSLSGGGETQYF
TRBJ2-2 TRBV19 many TRBD1 TGTGCCAGTAAGCAGGGACCCGGGACAGGGTCCGGGGAGCTGTTTTTT CASKQGPGTGSGELFF
TRBJ2-5 TRBV9 . . TGTGCCAGCAATAGGGAGAGGGGTTCGGAGACCCAGTACTTC CASNRERGSETQYF
TRBJ1-2 TRBV5-1 many . TGCGCCAGCAGCTCAGGGCAATATGGCTACACCTTC CASSSGQYGYTF
TRBJ2-1 TRBV4-3 many . TGCGCCAGCAGCCCACTCCTCTCCAATTACAATGAGCAGTTCTTC CASSPLLSNYNEQFF
TRBJ2-3 TRBV29-1 many TRBD2 TGCAGCGTTGCCCCGGGGGGGGCAGATACGCAGTATTTT CSVAPGGADTQYF
TRBJ1-6 TRBV5-1 . . TGCGCCAGCAGCTTGGAGCAGGGGAATAATTCACCCCTCCACTTT CASSLEQGNNSPLHF
TRBJ2-1 TRBV28 . . TGTGCCAGCAGCCCCCGGGCTTCCTACAATGAGCAGTTCTTC CASSPRASYNEQFF
TRBJ2-1 TRBV19 many TRBD2 TGTGCCAGTAGCATCACCGGGACTAGCGGGAGGGACCAGTTCTTC CASSITGTSGRDQFF
TRBJ2-7 TRBV3-1 many TRBD2 TGTGCCAGCAGCCAAGCTGGGACTAGTATTTGGTATCCAAGCCTGTACTTC CASSQAGTSIWYPSLYF
TRBJ1-1 TRBV19 many . TGTGCCAGTAGTATAGCCCCCAGGGGACCTGCCACTTCCAAAGCTTTCTTT CASSIAPRGPATSKAFF
TRBJ2-7 TRBV20-1 once . TGCAGTGCTAGAGATACCGCCTACGAGCAGTACTTC CSARDTAYEQYF
TRBJ1-6 TRBV5-1 . . TGCGCCAGCAGCCTCATTGCGGCAGCCAATTCACCCCTCCACTTT CASSLIAAANSPLHF
TRBJ2-2 TRBV3-1 many . TGTGCCAGCAGCCCCCATGGCTTAGCGAACACCGGGGAGCTGTTTTTT CASSPHGLANTGELFF
TRBJ1-1 TRBV29-1 many . TGCAGCGTTATGAAGGGGGGGGACACTGAAGCTTTCTTT CSVMKGGDTEAFF
TRBJ2-7 TRBV5-1 . . TGCGCCAGCAGCTTAATCAGGGCCGAGCAGTACTTC CASSLIRAEQYF
TRBJ2-2 TRBV6-2/TRBV6-3 many TRBD1 TGTGCCAGCAGCCCCGGGACAGGGGGTTTCACCGGGGAGCTGTTTTTT CASSPGTGGFTGELFF
TRBJ2-5 TRBV5-1 many TRBD2 TGCGCCAGCAGCTTGGCGACTAGCGGGGAAGAGACCCAGTACTTC CASSLATSGEETQYF
TRBJ2-7 TRBV27 . TRBD1 TGTGCCAGCAACTCAGACAGGGCCCTCTACGAGCAGTACTTC CASNSDRALYEQYF
TRBJ1-2 TRBV4-2 many . TGTGCCAGCAGCCAAGATTCAGGGGAAGGCTATGGCTACACCTTC CASSQDSGEGYGYTF
TRBJ2-5 TRBV29-1 many TRBD1 TGCAGCGTTGCCCGGACAGGGGGGAAGGAGACCCAGTACTTC CSVARTGGKETQYF
TRBJ1-2 TRBV6-5 many . TGTGCCAGCAGTCTTTCTTCAGGCAGGGCGGGAGGCTACACCTTC CASSLSSGRAGGYTF
TRBJ1-2 TRBV4-1 many . TGCGCCAGCAGCCCCGGGACAGGCTACACCTTC CASSPGTGYTF
TRBJ1-3 TRBV6-1 . . TGTGCCAGCAGTGAAGGGCAGTCTGGAAACACCATATATTTT CASSEGQSGNTIYF
TRBJ2-7 TRBV6-6 . TRBD2 TGTGCCAGCAGCGACACTCCCGGGACTAGCGGGAGGAGCTCCTACAACGAGCAGTACTTC CASSDTPGTSGRSSYNEQYF
TRBJ2-2 TRBV5-1 medium-sized . TGCGCCAGCAGCCCCCTCTCGGGGGCGGGCGGCACCGGGGAGCTGTTTTTT CASSPLSGAGGTGELFF
TRBJ2-5 TRBV30 . TRBD2 TGTGCCTGGTCCCCTACTAGCGCCCTTCGAGAGACCCAGTACTTC CAWSPTSALRETQYF
TRBJ1-4 TRBV29-1 . TRBD1 TGCAGCGTTGGGACAGGCCTCGGCTTTAATGAAAAACTGTTTTTT CSVGTGLGFNEKLFF
TRBJ2-5 TRBV4-1 . . TGCGCCAGCAGCCAAGAGGCAGGCAGGGTGGGGGAGACCCAGTACTTC CASSQEAGRVGETQYF
TRBJ2-4 TRBV28 . . TGTGCCAGCAGTTTAAGGTCAGGTCAGGCCAAAAACATTCAGTACTTC CASSLRSGQAKNIQYF
TRBJ2-5 TRBV13 . . TGTGCCAGCAGTTATGAGACCCAGTACTTC CASSYETQYF
TRBJ2-7 TRBV20-1 few . TGCAGTGCTAGCCCTCTAAGGGCGGGGCCTTCCTACGAGCAGTACTTC CSASPLRAGPSYEQYF